This TCR beta chain comes out of a study of T cell changes during pregnancy in multiple sclerosis. The protocol was immunoSEQ multiplex PCR, while the TCRdb copy is restricted to in-frame clones and leaves out a portion. Of 65,000 to 85,000 clones in the sample, roughly nine tenths were seen once. The CDR3 contains 16 residues. Germline loops: CDR1 SGHAT, CDR2 FQDESV (reference sequence). Between the trimmed V and J ends, which lost 3 bases and 4 bases, there was a span of 18 bases. The specimen was peripheral blood, collected in the second trimester of pregnancy. This TCR came from a female donor with multiple sclerosis, enrolled in a pregnancy study. This chain joins TRBV11-1 and TRBJ1-2; D remains ambiguous. CDR3 sequence (DNA): TGTGCCAGCAGCTTGCGGTCGGCAGACCTATCCTATGGCTACACCTTC. This translates into CASSLRSADLSYGYTF.